This record looks at one T cell receptor beta chain sequence and its context. The antigen remains undetermined. The PCR contained 60 Vbeta and 13 Jbeta primers. The table came from immunoSEQ multiplex PCR; TCRdb's copy has only in-frame clones and leaves some out. The data show over 75,000 clones, with approximately 9% seen just once and around 4.9% held by the top ten. Germline-derived CDR1 and CDR2 are SGHRS and YFSETQ. The V segment lost 3 bases and the J segment 12 bases; nucleotides outside the gene matches: 7. The CDR3 loop spans 15 amino acids. This specimen belongs to a study of cytomegalovirus exposure and HLA in healthy donors. Study results and caveats: Sequence variants that were highly shared formed a cluster that was likely a sequencing artifact. Highest at DRB1 and lowest at HLA-C, TCR association rates differed among HLA loci in a later analysis. For TCR beta chains, V- and J-gene trimming was later linked to a missense DCLRE1C variant.

The sample comprised PBMCs. The TCR comes from a man aged 50 to 59 in good health and CMV-seropositive. The chain has TRBV5-1 and TRBJ2-1, with TRBD2 matching 15 bases. The CDR3 DNA reads TGCGCCAGCAGCTCGGGACTAGCGGGAGGACAGGGGCAGTTCTTC. Translating it yields CASSSGLAGGQGQFF.